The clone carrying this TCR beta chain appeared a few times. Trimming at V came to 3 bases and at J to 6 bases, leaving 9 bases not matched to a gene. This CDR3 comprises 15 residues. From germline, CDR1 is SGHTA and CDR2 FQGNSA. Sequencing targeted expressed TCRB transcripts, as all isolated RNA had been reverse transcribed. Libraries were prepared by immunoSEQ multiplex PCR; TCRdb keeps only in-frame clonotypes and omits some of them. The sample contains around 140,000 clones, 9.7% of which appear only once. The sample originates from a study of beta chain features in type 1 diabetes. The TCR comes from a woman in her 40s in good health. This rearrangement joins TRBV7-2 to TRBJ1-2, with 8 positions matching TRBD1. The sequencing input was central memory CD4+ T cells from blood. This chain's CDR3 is CASSFRDRPTHGYTF. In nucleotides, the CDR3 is TGTGCCAGCAGCTTCAGGGACAGGCCAACTCATGGCTACACCTTC.